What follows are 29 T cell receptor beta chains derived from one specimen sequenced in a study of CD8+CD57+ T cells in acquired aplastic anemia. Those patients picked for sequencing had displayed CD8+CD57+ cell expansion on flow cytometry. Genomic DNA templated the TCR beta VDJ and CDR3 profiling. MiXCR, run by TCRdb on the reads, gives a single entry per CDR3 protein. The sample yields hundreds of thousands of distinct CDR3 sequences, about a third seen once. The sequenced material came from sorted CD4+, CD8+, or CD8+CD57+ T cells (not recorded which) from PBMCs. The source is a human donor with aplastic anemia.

CDR3 nucleotides: TGTGCCAGCAGTTTAGGGGGAGTTAATGAAAAACTGTTTTTT. Protein sequence: CASSLGGVNEKLFF. The gene calls are TRBV25-1 and TRBJ1-4, with D possibly matching TRBD1 (6 bases). The germline gives CDR1 MGHDK, CDR2 SYGVNS. The CDR3 contains 14 residues. V dropped 5 bases and J dropped 4 bases, with 11 bases sitting between them.

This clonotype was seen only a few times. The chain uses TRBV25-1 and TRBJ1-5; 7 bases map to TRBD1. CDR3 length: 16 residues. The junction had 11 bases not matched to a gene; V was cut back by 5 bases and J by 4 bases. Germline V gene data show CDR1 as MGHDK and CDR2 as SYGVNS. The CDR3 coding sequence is TGTGCCAGCAGTTCTCACACAGGGGTCGGTAATCAGCCCCAGCATTTT. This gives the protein CASSSHTGVGNQPQHF.

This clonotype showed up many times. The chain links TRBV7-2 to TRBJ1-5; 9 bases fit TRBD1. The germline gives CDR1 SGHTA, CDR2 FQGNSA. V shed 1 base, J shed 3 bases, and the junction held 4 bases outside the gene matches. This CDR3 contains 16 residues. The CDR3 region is CASSLVGTGYNQPQHF. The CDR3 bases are TGTGCCAGCAGCTTAGTAGGGACAGGGTACAATCAGCCCCAGCATTTT.

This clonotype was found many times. The CDR3 nucleotides read TGCAGCGCCGGACAGGGAAGGGATCAGCCCCAGCATTTT. This codes for CSAGQGRDQPQHF. The chain has TRBV29-1 and TRBJ1-5, with 8 bases matching TRBD1. Germline V lookup: CDR1 SQVTM, CDR2 ANQGSEA. V was pared by 7 bases and J by 5 bases, with 7 bases of the junction left unmatched. CDR3 size: 13 residues.

CDR3 bases: TGTGCCAGCAGCTTCAACACAGGGGGCCTTAACTATGGCTACACCTTC. As protein: CASSFNTGGLNYGYTF. The rearrangement joins TRBV11-2 to TRBJ1-2, with 9 bases lining up with TRBD1. V shed 3 bases, J shed 1 base, and the junction held 6 bases outside the gene matches. Germline-derived CDR1 and CDR2 are SGHAT and FQNNGV. The CDR3 contains 16 residues.

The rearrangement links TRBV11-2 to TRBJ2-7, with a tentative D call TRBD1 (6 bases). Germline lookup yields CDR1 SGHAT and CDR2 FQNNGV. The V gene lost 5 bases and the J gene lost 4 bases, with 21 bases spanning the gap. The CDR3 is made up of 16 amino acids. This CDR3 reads CASSLGPRGIRYEQYF. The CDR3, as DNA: TGTGCCAGCAGCCTAGGTCCCAGGGGTATCCGTTACGAGCAGTACTTC.

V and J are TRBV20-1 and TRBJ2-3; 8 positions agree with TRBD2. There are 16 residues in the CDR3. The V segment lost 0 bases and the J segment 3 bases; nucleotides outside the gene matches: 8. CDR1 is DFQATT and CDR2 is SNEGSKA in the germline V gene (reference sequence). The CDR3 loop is CSARDSTGLATDTQYF. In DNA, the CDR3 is TGCAGTGCTAGAGATTCCACCGGACTAGCAACAGATACGCAGTATTTT.

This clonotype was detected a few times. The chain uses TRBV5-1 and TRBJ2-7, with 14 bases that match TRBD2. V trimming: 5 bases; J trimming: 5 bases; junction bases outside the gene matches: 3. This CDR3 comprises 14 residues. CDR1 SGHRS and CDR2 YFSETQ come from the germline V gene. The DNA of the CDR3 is TGCGCCAGCAGGACGGGACTAGCGGGAGACGAGCAGTACTTC. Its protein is CASRTGLAGDEQYF.

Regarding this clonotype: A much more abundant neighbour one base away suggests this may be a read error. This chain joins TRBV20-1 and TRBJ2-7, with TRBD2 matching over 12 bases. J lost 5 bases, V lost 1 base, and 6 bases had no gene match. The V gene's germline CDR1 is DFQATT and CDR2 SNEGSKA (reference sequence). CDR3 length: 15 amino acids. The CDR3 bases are TGCAGTGCTAGAGCCGTTCTAGCGGGAGGGCACGAGCAGTACTTC. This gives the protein CSARAVLAGGHEQYF.

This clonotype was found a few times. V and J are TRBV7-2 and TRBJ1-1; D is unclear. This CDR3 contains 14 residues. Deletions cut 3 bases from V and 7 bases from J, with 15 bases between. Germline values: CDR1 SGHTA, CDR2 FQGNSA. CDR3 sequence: CASSFGGPRDEAFF. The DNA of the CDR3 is TGTGCCAGCAGCTTCGGAGGTCCGAGGGATGAAGCTTTCTTT.

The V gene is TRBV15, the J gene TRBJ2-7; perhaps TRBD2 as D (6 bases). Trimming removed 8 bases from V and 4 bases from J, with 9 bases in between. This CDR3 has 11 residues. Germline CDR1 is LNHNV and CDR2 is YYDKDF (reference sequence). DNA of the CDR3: TGTGCCACCCGGAGGGGTTACGAGCAGTACTTC. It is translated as CATRRGYEQYF.

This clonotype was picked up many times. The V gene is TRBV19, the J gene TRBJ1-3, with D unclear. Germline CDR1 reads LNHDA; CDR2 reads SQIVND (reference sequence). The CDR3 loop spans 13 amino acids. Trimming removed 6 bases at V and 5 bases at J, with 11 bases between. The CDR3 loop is CASRTGNRNTIYF. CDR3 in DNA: TGTGCCAGTAGGACGGGTAACCGAAACACCATATATTTT.

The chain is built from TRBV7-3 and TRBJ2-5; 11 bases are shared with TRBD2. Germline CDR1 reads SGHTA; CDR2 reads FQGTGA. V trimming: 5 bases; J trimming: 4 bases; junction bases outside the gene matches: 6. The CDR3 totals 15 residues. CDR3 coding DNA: TGTGCCAGCAGCCCAACCGGACTAGCGGGAGAGACCCAGTACTTC. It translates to CASSPTGLAGETQYF.

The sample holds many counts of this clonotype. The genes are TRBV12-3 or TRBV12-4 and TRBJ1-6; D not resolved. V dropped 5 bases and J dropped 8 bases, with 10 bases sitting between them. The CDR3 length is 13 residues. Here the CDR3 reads CASSTERDSPLHF. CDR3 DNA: TGTGCCAGCAGTACAGAGCGAGATTCACCCCTCCACTTT.

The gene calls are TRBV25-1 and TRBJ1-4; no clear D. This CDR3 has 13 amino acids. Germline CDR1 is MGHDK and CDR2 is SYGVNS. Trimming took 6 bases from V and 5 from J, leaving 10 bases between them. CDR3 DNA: TGTGCCAGCAGCCCATCCATAAATGAAAAACTGTTTTTT. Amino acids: CASSPSINEKLFF.

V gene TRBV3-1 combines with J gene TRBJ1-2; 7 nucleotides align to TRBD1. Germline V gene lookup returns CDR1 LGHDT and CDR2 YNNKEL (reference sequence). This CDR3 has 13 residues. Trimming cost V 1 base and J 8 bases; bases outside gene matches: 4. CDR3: CASSQARQGGYTF. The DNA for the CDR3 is TGTGCCAGCAGCCAAGCTCGACAGGGAGGCTACACCTTC.

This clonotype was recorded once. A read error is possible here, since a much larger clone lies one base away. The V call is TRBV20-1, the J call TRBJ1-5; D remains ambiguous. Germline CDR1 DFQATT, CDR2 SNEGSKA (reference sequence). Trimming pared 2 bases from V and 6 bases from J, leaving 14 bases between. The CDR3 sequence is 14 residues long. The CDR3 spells CSARTAAGSQPQHF. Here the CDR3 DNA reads TGCAGTGCTAGAACTGCAGCGGGAAGTCAGCCCCAGCATTTT.

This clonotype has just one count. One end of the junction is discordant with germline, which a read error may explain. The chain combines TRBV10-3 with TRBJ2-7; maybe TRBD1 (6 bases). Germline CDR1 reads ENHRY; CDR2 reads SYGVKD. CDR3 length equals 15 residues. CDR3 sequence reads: CAISETTGIPYEQYF. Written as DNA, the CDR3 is TGTGCCATCAGTGAGACAACAGGGATCCCCTACGAACAGTACTTC.

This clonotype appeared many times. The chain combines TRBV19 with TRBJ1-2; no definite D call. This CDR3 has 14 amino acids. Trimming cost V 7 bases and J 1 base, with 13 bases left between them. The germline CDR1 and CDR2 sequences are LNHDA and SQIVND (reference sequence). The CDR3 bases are TGTGCCAGTAACCCACGACCGAGTAACTATGGCTACACCTTC. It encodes CASNPRPSNYGYTF.

Here the CDR3 reads CASGPPLLNSPLHF. CDR3 sequence (DNA): TGTGCCAGCGGCCCCCCCTTGCTGAATTCACCCCTCCACTTT. The V gene is TRBV12-3 or TRBV12-4, the J gene TRBJ1-6; no clear D. This CDR3 comprises 14 residues. Trimming cost V 8 bases and J 7 bases, with 15 bases left between them.

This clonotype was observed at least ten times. The CDR3 DNA reads as TGTGCCAGCAGCTTAAGCCAGGGGAATGAAAAACTGTTTTTT. Protein product: CASSLSQGNEKLFF. V usage is TRBV7-2 and J usage is TRBJ1-4; a weak D match, TRBD1 (6 bases). This CDR3 has 14 residues. Trimming took off 2 bases at V and 5 bases at J, with 9 bases between the two ends. From germline, CDR1 is SGHTA and CDR2 FQGNSA.

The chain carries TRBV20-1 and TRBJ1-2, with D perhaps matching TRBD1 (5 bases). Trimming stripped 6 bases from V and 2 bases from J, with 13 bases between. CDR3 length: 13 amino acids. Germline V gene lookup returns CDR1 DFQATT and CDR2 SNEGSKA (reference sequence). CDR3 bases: TGCAGTGCACCGGGACGGACCAACTATGGCTACACCTTC. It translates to CSAPGRTNYGYTF.

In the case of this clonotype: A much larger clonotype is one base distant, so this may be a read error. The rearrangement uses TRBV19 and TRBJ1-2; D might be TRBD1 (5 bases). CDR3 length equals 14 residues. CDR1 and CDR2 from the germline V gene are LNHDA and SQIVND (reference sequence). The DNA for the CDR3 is TGTGCCAGCAGACCATTGGGGGAGAACTGTGGCTACACCTTC. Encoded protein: CASRPLGENCGYTF.

The CDR3 DNA reads as TGTGCCAGCAGTGAAGCGAGGGGACAGGGGTACTACAATGAGCAGTTCTTC. Its protein product is CASSEARGQGYYNEQFF. The chain couples TRBV2 to TRBJ2-1; 10 bases fit TRBD1. Looked up from germline, CDR1 is SNHLY and CDR2 is FYNNEI. V was pared by 0 bases and J by 3 bases, with 5 bases of the junction left unmatched. The CDR3 is 17 residues long.

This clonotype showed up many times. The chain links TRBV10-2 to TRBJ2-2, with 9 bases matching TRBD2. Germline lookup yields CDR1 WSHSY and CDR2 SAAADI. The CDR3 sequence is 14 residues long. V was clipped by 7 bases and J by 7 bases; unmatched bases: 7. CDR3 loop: CASTPSGTGGELFF. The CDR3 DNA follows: TGCGCCAGCACCCCTAGCGGGACGGGCGGGGAGCTGTTTTTT.

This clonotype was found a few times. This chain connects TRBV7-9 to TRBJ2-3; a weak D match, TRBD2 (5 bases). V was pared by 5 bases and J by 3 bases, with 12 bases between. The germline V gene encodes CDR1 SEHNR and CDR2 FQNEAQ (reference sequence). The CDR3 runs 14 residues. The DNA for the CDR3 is TGTGCCAGCAGCCGGGGAGTCAGGACAGATACGCAGTATTTT. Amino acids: CASSRGVRTDTQYF.

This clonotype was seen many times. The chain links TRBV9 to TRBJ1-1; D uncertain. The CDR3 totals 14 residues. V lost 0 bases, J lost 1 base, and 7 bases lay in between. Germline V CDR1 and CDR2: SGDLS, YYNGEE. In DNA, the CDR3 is TGTGCCAGCAGCGTAGCGCCCAAGAACACTGAAGCTTTCTTT. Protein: CASSVAPKNTEAFF.

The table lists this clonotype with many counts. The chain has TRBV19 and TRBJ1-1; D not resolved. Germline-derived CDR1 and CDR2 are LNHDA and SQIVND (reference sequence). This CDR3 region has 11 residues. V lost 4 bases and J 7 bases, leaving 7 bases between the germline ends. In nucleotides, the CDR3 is TGTGCCAGTAGTACGGATAATGAAGCTTTCTTT. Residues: CASSTDNEAFF.

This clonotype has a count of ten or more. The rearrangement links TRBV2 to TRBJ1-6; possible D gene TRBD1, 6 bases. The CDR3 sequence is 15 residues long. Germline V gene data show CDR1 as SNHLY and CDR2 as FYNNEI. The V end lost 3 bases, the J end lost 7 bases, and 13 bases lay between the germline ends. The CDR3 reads CASSDPRGQNSPLHF. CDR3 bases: TGTGCCAGCAGTGACCCCAGGGGCCAGAATTCACCCCTCCACTTT.